The rows below give T cell receptor beta chains drawn from one sample of a study of cytomegalovirus exposure and HLA in healthy donors. The method was immunoSEQ multiplex PCR; TCRdb's version includes in-frame clones alone and lacks a portion of them. The table includes 100,000 to 150,000 clones, over 60% detected once. Sequenced input: PBMCs. These receptors originate from a woman aged 40 to 50 in good health and CMV-seronegative. Both conserved end residues are part of each CDR3. The order of the fields is D gene, J gene, V gene, clone size, CDR3 DNA, CDR3 protein. The D gene is left open where the match is weak. For some rows the clone size is stated as once, few or many, or as a class when expanded; others skip it.

-	TRBJ2-4	TRBV5-1	-	TGCGCCAGCAGCTTGGCGGGAAGGAGCAGTCAGTACTTC	CASSLAGRSSQYF
TRBD2	TRBJ2-3	TRBV5-4	-	TGTGCCAGCAGCCCCCCAGCGGGAGGAGATACGCAGTATTTT	CASSPPAGGDTQYF
TRBD2	TRBJ2-5	TRBV7-9	-	TGTTCCAGCAGCTTACCCCTAGCGGGAGGGGAAGAGACCCAGTACTTC	CSSSLPLAGGEETQYF
-	TRBJ2-5	TRBV18	once	TGTGCCAGCTCACCAGGGAGTAGAGAGACCCAGTACTTC	CASSPGSRETQYF
TRBD2	TRBJ2-5	TRBV9	-	TGTGCCAGCAGCGGGGGACTAGCGGAGGGCCAAGAGACCCAGTACTTC	CASSGGLAEGQETQYF
TRBD1	TRBJ2-5	TRBV19	once	TGTGCCAGTAGTACCTCGACAGGGTGGGAGACCCAGTACTTC	CASSTSTGWETQYF
-	TRBJ2-5	TRBV2	once	TGTGCCAGCAATGTGGGAGCGGAGACCCAGTACTTC	CASNVGAETQYF
-	TRBJ2-7	TRBV25-1	once	TGTGCCAGCAGTCTAGGGGTCATGGGGTCTTACGAGCAGTACTTC	CASSLGVMGSYEQYF
-	TRBJ1-4	TRBV6-5	-	TGTGCCAGCAGTGAGGGCTCAACTAATGAAAAACTGTTTTTT	CASSEGSTNEKLFF
-	TRBJ2-7	TRBV2	once	TGTGCCAGCAGGAAACGGGTCGGCGACGAGCAGTACTTC	CASRKRVGDEQYF
-	TRBJ2-3	TRBV6-5	-	TGTGCCAGCAGTTTGCGAGGTAGCGGACGCACAGATACGCAGTATTTT	CASSLRGSGRTDTQYF
-	TRBJ1-2	TRBV7-2	-	TGTGCCAGCAGCGCGGGTTTAAATTGGGGGCGCGACTATGGCTACACCTTC	CASSAGLNWGRDYGYTF
TRBD1	TRBJ2-7	TRBV7-2	few	TGTGCCAGCAGCTTTGGGACAGGGGATGGGTACGAGCAGTACTTC	CASSFGTGDGYEQYF
-	TRBJ1-1	TRBV5-4	-	TGTGCCAGCAGCTTGGACCAGGGAGGTACTGAAGCTTTCTTT	CASSLDQGGTEAFF
TRBD1	TRBJ2-7	TRBV23-1	-	TGCGCCAGCAGTCGCCACAGGGGGCCCTTAGGGAACGAGCAGTACTTC	CASSRHRGPLGNEQYF
-	TRBJ2-7	TRBV11-2	once	TGTGCCAGCAGCTTTCAGGCCTACGAGCAGTACTTC	CASSFQAYEQYF
-	TRBJ2-7	TRBV19	-	TGTGCCAGTAGTATAAGGGGGATCCCTTACGAGCAGTACTTC	CASSIRGIPYEQYF
TRBD1	TRBJ2-7	TRBV2	-	TGTGCCAGCAGGGACAGGGTCTACGAGCAGTACTTC	CASRDRVYEQYF
-	TRBJ1-1	TRBV18	few	TGTGCCAGCTCACCCCAGGGTCCCCACACTGAAGCTTTCTTT	CASSPQGPHTEAFF